The 16 T cell receptor beta chains reported below all come from one sample, sequenced in a study of CD8 T cells in ankylosing spondylitis. Study-wide results and caveats: Blood from ankylosing spondylitis patients appeared to carry a characteristic roughly 8-variant TCR beta motif.

No antigen has been identified for these receptors. From the 5' RACE reads, TCRdb called clonotypes with MiXCR, one entry per CDR3 protein. The sample has 700,000 to 1,000,000 distinct CDR3 sequences, roughly 10% seen once; the top ten hold roughly 0.51%. Sample: blood, either unsorted or a sorted T cell fraction (not recorded which). The receptor source for this set is a male donor with ankylosing spondylitis.

This clonotype was seen ten or more times. This chain links TRBV20-1 with TRBJ1-2; D uncertain. CDR3 length: 10 amino acids. V was cut by 3 bases and J by 7 bases, with 6 bases left in between. Germline-derived CDR1 and CDR2 are DFQATT and SNEGSKA (reference sequence). The CDR3 region has the DNA TGCAGTGCTAGTTTGTTTGGCTACACCTTC. It specifies CSASLFGYTF.

The chain is built from TRBV6-2 or TRBV6-3 and TRBJ2-1, with TRBD2 matching over 9 bases. This CDR3 has 14 amino acids. The germline V gene encodes CDR1 MNHEY and CDR2 SVGEGT. The V segment lost 10 bases and the J segment 7 bases; nucleotides outside the gene matches: 11. The CDR3 loop is CAIRKAGGGNEQFF. The CDR3 DNA is TGTGCCATCCGGAAAGCGGGAGGCGGGAATGAGCAGTTCTTC.

The genes are TRBV11-2 and TRBJ1-1; D is unclear. Germline V gives CDR1 SGHAT, CDR2 FQNNGV. V was trimmed by 3 bases and J by 6 bases, leaving 17 bases between them. The CDR3 is 15 amino acids. The CDR3 DNA sequence: TGTGCCAGCAGCTTGGAGCTCCCGGGCTTCTCTGAAGCTTTCTTT. Translated, it gives CASSLELPGFSEAFF.

This clonotype was seen ten or more times. V is TRBV20-1 and J is TRBJ2-4; D possibly matches TRBD1 or TRBD2 (6 bases each). The CDR3 has 12 residues. The V end was cut by 5 bases, the J end by 6 bases, with 11 bases between. Germline CDR1 and CDR2: DFQATT and SNEGSKA (reference sequence). The CDR3 coding sequence is TGCAGTGCTGGGGGGCGCGTAAACATTCAGTACTTC. This gives the protein CSAGGRVNIQYF.

This clonotype came up a few times. The J gene is TRBJ2-1, the V gene TRBV7-2, with TRBD2 identical over 13 bases. Germline lookup yields CDR1 SGHTA and CDR2 FQGNSA. Germline trimming cut 2 bases from V and 3 bases from J; bases unmatched to any gene: 1. The CDR3 totals 16 residues. CDR3 loop: CASSLRTSGSYNEQFF. The CDR3 DNA reads as TGTGCCAGCAGCTTACGGACTAGCGGGAGCTACAATGAGCAGTTCTTC. Looking up the rest from reference TRBV7-2 and TRBJ2-1 gives the full variable domain: GAGVSQSPSNKVTEKGKDVELRCDPISGHTALYWYRQSLGQGLEFLIYFQGNSAPDKSGLPSDRFSAERTGGSVSTLTIQRTQQEDSAVYLCASSLRTSGSYNEQFFGPGTRLTVL.

This clonotype was observed at least ten times. The J gene is TRBJ2-7, the V gene TRBV20-1, with 7 nucleotides matching TRBD1. Unmatched junction bases numbered 5, after V lost 6 bases and J lost 0 bases. Germline assignment: CDR1 DFQATT and CDR2 SNEGSKA (reference sequence). The CDR3 is made up of 13 amino acids. The CDR3, as DNA: TGCAGTGCCCACCGGGACAGCTCCTACGAGCAGTACTTC. Its protein is CSAHRDSSYEQYF.

The chain employs TRBV6-2 or TRBV6-3 and TRBJ1-5, with D unclear. The CDR3 is made up of 14 amino acids. CDR1 MNHEY and CDR2 SVGEGT come from the germline V gene. V dropped 7 bases and J dropped 0 bases, with 10 bases sitting between them. The CDR3 spells CASKTDNSNQPQHF. CDR3 nucleotides: TGTGCCAGCAAAACAGACAATAGCAATCAGCCCCAGCATTTT.

This clonotype was detected only a few times. The V and J genes are TRBV4-3 and TRBJ1-4, with 7 nucleotides matching TRBD1. Unmatched junction bases numbered 3, after V lost 2 bases and J lost 3 bases. This CDR3 region has 15 residues. Germline CDR1 and CDR2: LGHNA and YSLEER. This CDR3 is CASSQSTGANEKLFF. In DNA, the CDR3 is TGCGCCAGCAGCCAATCAACAGGGGCTAATGAAAAACTGTTTTTT.

In this sample, this clonotype turned up many times. The V call is TRBV7-2, the J call TRBJ1-5; D remains unclear. CDR1 and CDR2 (germline): SGHTA, FQGNSA. The germline V and J ends were trimmed by 0 bases and 5 bases, with 5 bases remaining between them. The CDR3 totals 13 residues. For the CDR3, the DNA is TGTGCCAGCAGCTTAGCTACTTATCAGCCCCAGCATTTT. As protein: CASSLATYQPQHF.

The V and J genes are TRBV4-3 and TRBJ1-2; D gene uncertain. Trimming left V 4 bases short and J 0 bases short, with 15 bases between. CDR3 length: 16 residues. The germline V gene encodes CDR1 LGHNA and CDR2 YSLEER. CDR3 sequence (DNA): TGCGCCAGCAGCCGAAATACGGCTGCACCTAACTATGGCTACACCTTC. Translated: CASSRNTAAPNYGYTF.

The table lists this clonotype with many counts. The J gene is TRBJ2-3, the V gene TRBV20-1; a possible D gene is TRBD2 (5 bases). This CDR3 has 14 residues. CDR1 is DFQATT, CDR2 SNEGSKA, per germline (reference sequence). The V and J ends lost 4 bases and 8 bases respectively, with 19 bases between them. The CDR3 region is CSANAGSWVGTQYF. The CDR3 DNA sequence: TGCAGTGCTAACGCGGGCAGTTGGGTTGGTACGCAGTATTTT.

This clonotype was recorded many times. The chain combines TRBV5-6 with TRBJ2-3; TRBD2 agrees at 11 bases. Trimming took 4 bases from V and 4 from J; bases not matched to a gene: 8. The CDR3 spans 16 residues. Germline-derived CDR1 and CDR2 are SGHDT and YYEEEE. The CDR3 nucleotides are TGTGCCAGCAGCCTAGGACTAGCGGGTTGGGCAGATACGCAGTATTTT. Protein sequence: CASSLGLAGWADTQYF.

In its sample, this clonotype was seen many times. The rearrangement joins TRBV20-1 to TRBJ1-5; D remains unclear. V lost 6 bases to trimming and J lost 9 bases, with 18 bases between them. The CDR3 sequence is 13 residues long. Germline V gene lookup returns CDR1 DFQATT and CDR2 SNEGSKA (reference sequence). The CDR3, as DNA: TGCAGTGCCAAGAAGGGATCAGGCGTGCCCCAGCATTTT. It encodes CSAKKGSGVPQHF.

The table lists this clonotype with many counts. The chain uses TRBV4-2 and TRBJ2-3, with D possibly matching TRBD2 (6 bases). The V gene's germline CDR1 is LGHNA and CDR2 YNFKEQ. The CDR3 contains 16 residues. V shed 1 base and J shed 2 bases, with 13 bases lying between them. CDR3: CASSQGAGIPTDTQYF. CDR3 in DNA: TGTGCCAGCAGCCAAGGAGCGGGCATTCCCACAGATACGCAGTATTTT.

This clonotype appeared a few times. This chain links TRBV12-5 with TRBJ2-1, with 11 bases matching TRBD2. V lost 4 bases and J lost 1; bases outside the gene matches: 6. The CDR3 covers 17 residues. From germline, CDR1 is LGHNT and CDR2 FRNRAP. CDR3 amino acids: CASGSGLAGTSYNEQFF. In DNA, the CDR3 is TGTGCTAGTGGTTCCGGACTAGCGGGTACGTCCTACAATGAGCAGTTCTTC.

The CDR3 here is CASSLTREYGYTF. Written as DNA, the CDR3 is TGTGCCAGCAGCTTGACAAGGGAGTATGGCTACACCTTC. J is TRBJ1-2 and V is TRBV7-2; no reliable D call. V lost 3 bases to trimming and J lost 5 bases, with 10 bases between them. The CDR3 has 13 residues. Germline V gene lookup returns CDR1 SGHTA and CDR2 FQGNSA.